The 19 T cell receptor beta chains below all came from one sample that was sequenced in a study of human T cells and chemical hapten exposure. MiXCR, run by TCRdb on the RACE reads, gives a single entry per CDR3 protein. Here the sample spans 60,000 or so distinct CDR3 sequences, approximately 9.9% being singletons. Documented time point: pre-sensitization, week 0. Treatment indicated: therapeutic diphenylcyclopropenone sensitization with weekly scalp DPC. Sequences were derived from whole blood, sampled in connection with sensitization to the hapten diphenylcyclopropenone (DPC). These receptors came from a man in his forties with alopecia areata. Some clones in this sample may be carry-over from other donors' samples.

This clonotype occurred many times. The V gene is TRBV4-1, the J gene TRBJ2-1; 8 bases are a match to TRBD1. The germline gives CDR1 MGHRA, CDR2 YSYEKL. This CDR3 is 17 amino acids long. Trimming removed 4 bases from V and 8 bases from J; junction bases left unmatched: 16. The CDR3 sequence is CASSPTLIQGAGDEQFF. The DNA of the CDR3 is TGCGCCAGCAGCCCGACTTTAATTCAGGGGGCTGGTGATGAGCAGTTCTTC.

Concerning this clonotype: This CDR3 is missing its conserved last phenylalanine or tryptophan, likely due to a read error. The chain is built from TRBV7-2 and TRBJ2-7; 8 bases agree with TRBD1. CDR3 size: 16 residues. V lost 0 bases to trimming and J lost 3 bases; unmatched junction nucleotides: 7. Germline lookup yields CDR1 SGHTA and CDR2 FQGNSA. The CDR3 sequence is CASSLAPQGAFYEQYL. In DNA, the CDR3 is TGTGCCAGCAGCTTAGCTCCCCAGGGGGCTTTCTACGAGCAGTACCTC.

This clonotype was seen more than once but under ten times. V is TRBV7-8 and J is TRBJ2-1; 8 nucleotides agree with TRBD2. After removal of 4 bases from V and 6 bases from J, the junction contained 11 bases not matched to a gene. Germline V gene sequence: CDR1 SGHVS, CDR2 FQNEAQ. This CDR3 is built from 16 residues. The CDR3 sequence: CASSSSPGLEGNEQFF. The CDR3 nucleotides read TGTGCCAGCAGCTCCTCACCGGGACTAGAGGGCAATGAGCAGTTCTTC. Drawing the rest from reference TRBV7-8 and TRBJ2-1, the complete variable domain is GAGVSQSPRYKVAKRGQDVALRCDPISGHVSLFWYQQALGQGPEFLTYFQNEAQLDKSGLPSDRFFAERPEGSVSTLKIQRTQQEDSAVYLCASSSSPGLEGNEQFFGPGTRLTVL.

In its sample, this clonotype is medium-sized. This rearrangement joins TRBV5-1 to TRBJ2-2; TRBD1 agrees at 7 bases. Trimming cost V 4 bases and J 4 bases; bases outside gene matches: 1. Per germline, CDR1 SGHRS and CDR2 YFSETQ. The CDR3 contains 13 residues. In DNA, the CDR3 is TGCGCCAGCAGCGGGACAGCCACCGGGGAGCTGTTTTTT. Translation gives CASSGTATGELFF.

This clonotype came up many times. The chain employs TRBV5-1 and TRBJ1-1; D gene ambiguous. Looked up from germline, CDR1 is SGHRS and CDR2 is YFSETQ. This CDR3 region has 15 residues. With 3 bases removed from V and 2 bases from J, the gap between germline ends came to 14 bases. The CDR3 spells CASSSTGPLNTEAFF. CDR3 nucleotides: TGCGCCAGCAGCTCAACCGGGCCCTTAAACACTGAAGCTTTCTTT.

In this sample, this clonotype turned up a few times. The V and J genes are TRBV12-3 or TRBV12-4 and TRBJ2-2; possibly TRBD1 for D (6 bases). This CDR3 contains 20 residues. The V and J ends lost 0 bases and 2 bases respectively, with 22 bases between them. The CDR3 coding sequence is TGTGCCAGCAGTTTAGCGCTTAGGGGGTTATTGGCGATTAACACCGGGGAGCTGTTTTTT. Its translation is CASSLALRGLLAINTGELFF.

This clonotype has a handful of counts. CDR3 region: CASSLSHNEQFF. The CDR3, as DNA: TGCGCCAGCAGCTTGTCCCACAATGAGCAGTTCTTC. The chain employs TRBV5-1 and TRBJ2-1; no reliable D call. Trimming removed 1 base from V and 5 bases from J, with 4 bases in between. CDR3 length equals 12 residues. Germline loops: CDR1 SGHRS, CDR2 YFSETQ.

This clonotype occurred a few times. The chain has TRBV28 and TRBJ1-5, with a weak D call TRBD1 (6 bases). V lost 3 bases, J lost 2 bases, and 11 bases lay in between. There are 15 residues in the CDR3. Per germline, CDR1 MDHEN and CDR2 SYDVKM. CDR3 residues: CASSFLQGGNQPQHF. In nucleotides, the CDR3 is TGTGCCAGCAGTTTCTTACAGGGCGGCAATCAGCCCCAGCATTTT.

This clonotype was recorded a few times. The chain carries TRBV9 and TRBJ2-1; weak D call: TRBD1 (6 bases). The CDR3 is made up of 15 amino acids. Germline assignment: CDR1 SGDLS and CDR2 YYNGEE. Trimming took off 4 bases at V and 8 bases at J, with 19 bases between the two ends. The CDR3 sequence is CASSSWDTSYDEQFF. CDR3 nucleotides: TGTGCCAGCAGCTCATGGGACACCTCGTACGATGAGCAGTTCTTC.

This clonotype turned up a few times. This chain uses TRBV12-3 or TRBV12-4 with TRBJ2-2, with D maybe TRBD2 (5 bases). The V end was cut by 10 bases, the J end by 5 bases, with 14 bases between. The CDR3 contains 13 residues. The chain's CDR3 is CATTLAETGELFF. The DNA for the CDR3 is TGTGCCACTACCCTAGCCGAGACCGGGGAGCTGTTTTTT.

The chain has TRBV29-1 and TRBJ2-3; the D is unclear. V lost 1 base and J lost 3, with 2 bases in between. The germline V gene encodes CDR1 SQVTM and CDR2 ANQGSEA. This CDR3 has 11 amino acids. The CDR3 region has the DNA TGCAGCGTTGAAGGGACAGATACGCAGTATTTT. Its translation: CSVEGTDTQYF.

This clonotype has only a few counts. This chain connects TRBV6-6 to TRBJ2-7; 8 bases agree with TRBD2. The germline V gene encodes CDR1 MNHNY and CDR2 SVGAGI (reference sequence). V shed 8 bases and J 5 bases; nucleotides not matched to a gene: 8. The CDR3 extends over 13 amino acids. The CDR3 DNA reads TGTGCCAGCCTTCCCCCGGGGGGGCACGAGCAGTACTTC. The encoded protein is CASLPPGGHEQYF.

This sequence joins TRBV20-1 and TRBJ1-2; possibly TRBD1 for D (6 bases). In germline, CDR1 is DFQATT, CDR2 SNEGSKA (reference sequence). The CDR3 runs to 13 residues. V was cut by 3 bases and J by 4 bases, with 12 bases left in between. The CDR3 loop reads CSASSDRTYGYTF. The CDR3 DNA is TGCAGTGCTAGTTCCGACAGGACCTATGGCTACACCTTC.

This clonotype was observed a few times. V gene TRBV5-4 combines with J gene TRBJ2-5; 8 bases line up with TRBD2. The CDR3 spans 13 residues. CDR1 and CDR2 from the germline V gene are SGHNT and YYREEE (reference sequence). After removal of 9 bases from V and 2 bases from J, the junction contained 6 bases not matched to a gene. The CDR3 loop is CANKVAGQETQYF. DNA of the CDR3: TGTGCCAACAAAGTAGCGGGACAAGAGACCCAGTACTTC. Combining the CDR3 with reference TRBV5-4 and TRBJ2-5 gives the whole variable domain ETGVTQSPTHLIKTRGQQVTLRCSSQSGHNTVSWYQQALGQGPQFIFQYYREEENGRGNFPPRFSGLQFPNYSSELNVNALELDDSALYLCANKVAGQETQYFGPGTRLLVL.

This clonotype has at least ten counts. The chain joins TRBV20-1 to TRBJ2-1; possibly TRBD2 for D (5 bases). In germline, CDR1 is DFQATT, CDR2 SNEGSKA (reference sequence). The V and J ends lost 3 bases and 4 bases respectively, with 13 bases between them. CDR3 length equals 14 residues. The CDR3 nucleotides read TGCAGTGCTAGTCTCTGGACTCTATACAATGAGCAGTTCTTC. Its protein product is CSASLWTLYNEQFF.

This clonotype turned up a few times. CDR3 protein: CSASQGGVRRNTEAFF. CDR3 sequence (DNA): TGCAGTGCTAGCCAAGGGGGAGTGCGGAGGAACACTGAAGCTTTCTTT. The chain combines TRBV20-1 with TRBJ1-1, with D possibly matching TRBD1 (6 bases). The CDR3 extends over 16 amino acids. Germline V gene lookup returns CDR1 DFQATT and CDR2 SNEGSKA (reference sequence). V lost 3 bases and J 1 base, leaving 18 bases between the germline ends.

This sequence joins TRBV7-3 and TRBJ2-3, with 7 bases identical to TRBD2. This CDR3 contains 15 residues. From germline, CDR1 is SGHTA and CDR2 FQGTGA. The trim removed 5 bases at V and 5 bases at J, leaving 10 bases unmatched. The CDR3 region is CASSPGTTGRDTQYF. In DNA form, the CDR3 reads TGTGCCAGCAGCCCGGGGACTACGGGACGAGATACGCAGTATTTT.

The chain combines TRBV5-5 with TRBJ2-5, with TRBD1 identical over 7 bases. Germline V gene sequence: CDR1 SGHKS, CDR2 YYEKEE (reference sequence). The length of the CDR3 is 15 residues. After removal of 1 base from V and 4 bases from J, the junction contained 7 bases not matched to a gene. The CDR3 sequence: CASSLPEGGAETQYF. CDR3 in DNA: TGTGCCAGCAGCTTGCCCGAAGGGGGCGCAGAGACCCAGTACTTC.

CDR3 loop: CASSTGPNTGELFF. For the CDR3, the DNA is TGTGCCAGCAGTACCGGGCCAAACACCGGGGAGCTGTTTTTT. V is TRBV28 and J is TRBJ2-2; D uncertain. V was cut by 5 bases and J by 2 bases, with 9 bases left in between. Germline-derived CDR1 and CDR2 are MDHEN and SYDVKM. CDR3 length: 14 residues.